A selection of T cell receptor beta chains follows, all from one sample in a study of T cells in Graves' hyperthyroidism and ophthalmopathy. Each CDR3 protein is one row after TCRdb ran MiXCR on the multiplex PCR reads. The sample consists of approximately 100,000 distinct CDR3 sequences, 35% to 45% of them appearing once. The sequenced material came from peripheral blood or thyroid tissue (not recorded which). The receptor set was obtained from a woman aged 30 to 39 with Graves' hyperthyroidism. Each CDR3 is given without its conserved first and last residue.

TRBV20-1	SARDHGGGDTEAF
TRBV7-8	ASSLRVAGGGEHYYGYT
TRBV19	ASSLRTPYEQY
TRBV11-2	ASSLDGDSNQPQH
TRBV28	ASIGGQGSGQPQH
TRBV7-8	ASSRTSGTRREKLF
TRBV6-6	ASRGQGNPPLH
TRBV15	AASSLVPGSTEAF
TRBV14	ASSQVGSSYEQY
TRBV9	ASSAPRDYNTGELF
TRBV15	ATGRGAGELF
TRBV20-1	SAWSVRNQPQH
TRBV19	ASSKTMYHNYGYT
TRBV28	ASSERPGRNPRTEAF
TRBV24-1	ATSQRGTGITEAF
TRBV2	ASRDWTGRTEAF
TRBV11-2	ASSVLGQPNYGYT
TRBV9	PSSSSGGTEQY
TRBV2	ASRSQGGEQY
TRBV13	ASSYLDPEDHQPQH
TRBV10-3	AVRAGAETQY
TRBV18	ASVEGIEAF
TRBV6-5	ASSYRPVITYEQY
TRBV12-5	AGMVGADTRELF
TRBV4-2	AGSLRTSADEQY
TRBV14	ASSLYVGNTIY
TRBV28	ASSLWITDTQY
TRBV5-4	ASRYTGDTGELF
TRBV12-3/TRBV12-4	ASKQTGGAGYGYT
TRBV7-8	ASSGLAGGPDGANVLT
TRBV6-5	ASSRNPGGFRDEQF
TRBV2	ASKAGGLYEQY
TRBV6-1	AIRDTNNQPQH
TRBV7-9	ASSQRGALTDTQY
TRBV10-3	AISSETSLETQY
TRBV7-9	ASSHGQGAGADYEQY
TRBV7-6	ASSFVLQETQY
TRBV5-1	ASRALASLMDTQY
TRBV7-3	ASSFGGSGANVLT
TRBV19	ASSIIGGQWAF
TRBV9	ASSAERGGGSYEQY
TRBV30	AWSVLGSNQPQH
TRBV7-8	ASSLLATEAF
TRBV2	ASRLVTGGLAGSEQY
TRBV28	ATVPGTLVYEQY
TRBV12-3/TRBV12-4	ASSEGGRRDSNEQY
TRBV7-2	ASSSYWSSYNNEQF
TRBV2	ASSEAQWAVDQPQH
TRBV28	ASSLPPTGVIYEQY
TRBV20-1	SARDPSGTGGNQPQH
TRBV28	ATTEGQGSTDTQY
TRBV7-6	ASSLVAGVKAEAF